This T cell receptor beta chain was recovered during a study of cytomegalovirus exposure and HLA in healthy donors. Primers included in the PCR were 60 Vbeta and 13 Jbeta primers. Assay: immunoSEQ multiplex PCR; the TCRdb copy retains only in-frame clones and omits some. This sample has roughly 200,000 clones; approximately 84% occur once, and the top ten carry less than 3.5%. The source of this sequence is a female donor in good health and CMV-seronegative. Sequenced input: PBMCs.

The CDR3 coding sequence is TGTGCCAGTAGTGGGCGAAACGAGCAGTACTTC. Translated, it gives CASSGRNEQYF. V is TRBV19 and J is TRBJ2-7; D not certain. Between the trimmed V and J ends, which lost 5 bases and 5 bases, there was a span of 7 bases. Germline loops: CDR1 LNHDA, CDR2 SQIVND (reference sequence). The CDR3 totals 11 residues.